This TCR beta chain comes out of a study of blood T cell repertoires in COVID-19. About the study: COVID-19 samples, acute and convalescent, were from the United States, Italy and Spain.

The repertoire was sequenced with immunoSEQ multiplex PCR; TCRdb's copy has only in-frame clones and lacks some. The sample has over 200,000 clones; around 80% are singletons. This clone has just one count. The CDR3 is 20 amino acids. The junction had 16 bases not matched to a gene; V was cut back by 0 bases and J by 5 bases. CDR1 and CDR2 (germline): LGHDT, YNNKEL (reference sequence). The sequence was obtained from a human donor in a cohort sampled during active COVID-19. The sample was peripheral blood. This chain joins TRBV3-1 (or the pseudogene TRBV3-2) and TRBJ2-7; 13 bases line up with TRBD2. CDR3 sequence reads: CASSQDTPLAGGDCRDEQYF. In DNA form, the CDR3 reads TGTGCCAGCAGCCAAGATACCCCACTAGCGGGAGGGGATTGCCGGGACGAGCAGTACTTC.